Shown below are 23 T cell receptor beta chains from a single sample sequenced in a study of CD8+CD57+ T cells in acquired aplastic anemia. Genomic DNA, serving as template, underwent TCR beta VDJ and CDR3 profiling. TCRdb reanalysed the reads using MiXCR and keeps one entry per CDR3 protein. Counted here are around 430,000 distinct CDR3 sequences, more than 25% occurring once; the ten biggest clones make up 0.82%. The authors sequenced patients whose flow cytometry had shown CD8+CD57+ cell expansion. The sequenced sample was sorted CD4+, CD8+, or CD8+CD57+ T cells (not recorded which) from PBMCs. All receptors come from a human donor with aplastic anemia.

This clonotype was seen ten or more times. The chain links TRBV5-1 to TRBJ1-2; unclear D gene. The CDR3 sequence is 13 residues long. Germline V gene data show CDR1 as SGHRS and CDR2 as YFSETQ. The V gene lost 0 bases and the J gene lost 4 bases, with 7 bases spanning the gap. The CDR3 region is CASSLEASYGYTF. Here the CDR3 DNA reads TGCGCCAGCAGCTTGGAGGCCTCCTATGGCTACACCTTC.

The chain couples TRBV15 to TRBJ1-1, with TRBD1 as a possible D gene (6 bases). There are 13 residues in the CDR3. The V gene's germline CDR1 is LNHNV and CDR2 YYDKDF (reference sequence). V dropped 0 bases and J dropped 14 bases, with 16 bases sitting between them. The CDR3 coding sequence is TGTGCCACCAGCAGAGATATAACAGGGTTGTCGTTCTTT. Translation: CATSRDITGLSFF. Combining the CDR3 with reference TRBV15 and TRBJ1-1 gives the whole variable domain DAMVIQNPRYQVTQFGKPVTLSCSQTLNHNVMYWYQQKSSQAPKLLFHYYDKDFNNEADTPDNFQSRRPNTSFCFLDIRSPGLGDTAMYLCATSRDITGLSFFGQGTRLTVV.

This clonotype was found many times. The chain employs TRBV19 and TRBJ2-1, with TRBD2 identical over 7 bases. CDR3 length: 15 amino acids. The V and J ends lost 1 base and 1 base, in that order; junction bases with no gene match: 1. Germline V gene lookup returns CDR1 LNHDA and CDR2 SQIVND (reference sequence). CDR3 protein: CASSIAGGSYNEQFF. For the CDR3, the DNA is TGTGCCAGTAGTATAGCGGGGGGATCCTACAATGAGCAGTTCTTC.

The chain couples TRBV14 to TRBJ2-7; D possibly corresponds to TRBD1 (6 bases). The germline V gene encodes CDR1 SGHDN and CDR2 FVKESK. Trimming left V 6 bases short and J 5 bases short, with 17 bases between. The CDR3 is 14 residues long. CDR3 DNA: TGTGCCAGCAGAGGACAGATCCTAGTACACGAGCAGTACTTC. Translation: CASRGQILVHEQYF.

This clonotype was recorded many times. V usage is TRBV6-1 and J usage is TRBJ2-7, with D hard to call. Trimming took off 7 bases at V and 1 base at J, with 5 bases between the two ends. Per germline, CDR1 MNHNS and CDR2 SASEGT. This CDR3 spans 11 amino acids. The CDR3 spells CASMISYEQYF. The CDR3 DNA follows: TGTGCCAGCATGATATCCTACGAGCAGTACTTC.

Concerning this clonotype itself: The germline gene is not matched at one end of the junction; a read error may be the cause. The chain has TRBV5-5 and TRBJ1-1; D gene unclear. Germline CDR1 is SGHKS and CDR2 is YYEKEE (reference sequence). The length of the CDR3 is 15 residues. This CDR3 is CASSLIVGSHTKAFF. The CDR3 coding sequence is TGTGCCAGCAGCTTGATTGTGGGCTCCCACACTAAAGCTTTCTTT.

This clonotype was seen many times. The rearrangement uses TRBV7-8 and TRBJ1-5; possibly TRBD1 for D (6 bases). CDR3 size: 15 residues. Between the trimmed V and J ends, which lost 4 bases and 3 bases, there was a span of 13 bases. Germline V gene data show CDR1 as SGHVS and CDR2 as FQNEAQ. The CDR3 is CASSSGQLFNQPQHF. DNA for the CDR3: TGTGCCAGCAGCTCCGGACAGCTTTTCAATCAGCCCCAGCATTTT.

The chain couples TRBV29-1 to TRBJ1-4; D is undetermined. The germline V and J ends were trimmed by 4 bases and 5 bases, with 8 bases remaining between them. Germline V lookup: CDR1 SQVTM, CDR2 ANQGSEA. CDR3 length: 12 residues. CDR3 DNA: TGCAGCGTTGGACGGCGGAATGAAAAACTGTTTTTT. It yields the protein CSVGRRNEKLFF.

As concerns this clonotype: One end of the junction fails to match germline, which may point to a read error. DNA of the CDR3: TGTGCCAGCAGTGCTCGGACGGATAGCAATCAGCCCCAGCATTTT. Protein sequence: CASSARTDSNQPQHF. The chain uses TRBV24-1 and TRBJ1-5; D not certain. CDR1 is KGHDR and CDR2 is SFDVKD in the germline V gene. This CDR3 region has 15 residues.

This clonotype was seen a handful of times. J is TRBJ2-7 and V is TRBV11-2, with 7 bases aligning to TRBD2. The CDR3 is 13 amino acids. The germline gives CDR1 SGHAT, CDR2 FQNNGV. V lost 8 bases and J lost 2; bases outside the gene matches: 6. This chain's CDR3 is CASGWGGTYEQYF. CDR3 nucleotide sequence: TGTGCCAGCGGATGGGGGGGTACCTACGAGCAGTACTTC.

The rearrangement uses TRBV12-5 and TRBJ1-2; D call uncertain. Trimming pared 1 base from V and 3 bases from J, leaving 9 bases between. Germline assignment: CDR1 LGHNT and CDR2 FRNRAP. The CDR3 extends over 14 amino acids. The CDR3 sequence is CASGLGTAYYGYTF. The CDR3 DNA follows: TGTGCTAGTGGTTTGGGGACGGCTTACTATGGCTACACCTTC.

The sample holds a few counts of this clonotype. V gene TRBV6-5 combines with J gene TRBJ2-3; possible D gene TRBD2, 5 bases. CDR1 and CDR2 from the germline V gene are MNHEY and SVGAGI. V was trimmed by 2 bases and J by 0 bases, leaving 9 bases between them. This CDR3 contains 15 residues. For the CDR3, the DNA is TGTGCCAGCAGTTACCGGGGATTCAGCACAGATACGCAGTATTTT. Its translation is CASSYRGFSTDTQYF.

This chain links TRBV2 with TRBJ2-3; 10 nucleotides agree with TRBD2. This CDR3 spans 13 amino acids. The V gene end was trimmed by 5 bases and the J gene end by 9 bases; junction bases not matched to a gene: 5. CDR1 SNHLY and CDR2 FYNNEI come from the germline V gene. CDR3 residues: CASSPNSGGTQYF. CDR3 coding DNA: TGTGCCAGCAGTCCCAATAGCGGGGGGACGCAGTATTTT.

The rearrangement uses TRBV6-1 and TRBJ1-3; D unresolved. The V and J ends lost 6 bases and 2 bases respectively, with 20 bases between them. The germline gives CDR1 MNHNS, CDR2 SASEGT. This CDR3 comprises 17 residues. The CDR3 sequence is CASSITSGSNAGNTIYF. The DNA for the CDR3 is TGTGCCAGCAGCATTACATCGGGGTCCAACGCTGGAAACACCATATATTTT.

This clonotype appeared a single time. A much bigger clone sits one base away, suggesting this may be a read error. This sequence joins TRBV6-1 and TRBJ1-2; D unclear. CDR1 and CDR2 (germline): MNHNS, SASEGT. The CDR3 length is 13 residues. The CDR3 here is CASAFDGNYSYTF. DNA for the CDR3: TGTGCCAGCGCATTTGATGGGAACTATAGCTACACCTTC.

This clonotype has ten or more counts. V and J are TRBV20-1 and TRBJ1-5; D is unresolved. The CDR3 is 12 residues long. From germline, CDR1 is DFQATT and CDR2 SNEGSKA (reference sequence). Trimming stripped 3 bases from V and 2 bases from J, with 5 bases between. The CDR3 coding sequence is TGCAGTGCTAGCACGGGCAATCAGCCCCAGCATTTT. Protein product: CSASTGNQPQHF.

CDR3 in DNA: TGTGCCAGCAGTATTAGGCAGGCTAGCAATCAGCCCCAGCATTTT. It is translated as CASSIRQASNQPQHF. The J gene is TRBJ1-5, the V gene TRBV6-2 or TRBV6-3; D not certain. The CDR3 length is 15 residues. Trimming pared 5 bases from V and 0 bases from J, leaving 11 bases between. Germline values: CDR1 MNHEY, CDR2 SVGEGT.

J is TRBJ2-2 and V is TRBV9; 13 bases agree with TRBD2. The CDR3 length is 15 residues. CDR1 and CDR2 from the germline V gene are SGDLS and YYNGEE. Trimming took 3 bases from V and 9 from J; bases not matched to a gene: 5. The CDR3 nucleotides read TGTGCCAGCAGCGAGACTAGCGGGAGGAACAGGGAGCTGTTTTTT. Its translation is CASSETSGRNRELFF.

The rearrangement uses TRBV20-1 and TRBJ2-2; 7 nucleotides align to TRBD2. Germline values: CDR1 DFQATT, CDR2 SNEGSKA (reference sequence). The ends lost 3 bases at V and 1 base at J; junction bases unmatched: 5. The CDR3 totals 15 residues. In DNA form, the CDR3 reads TGCAGTGCTAGGCTTGCGGGGGTGAACACCGGGGAGCTGTTTTTT. Translation gives CSARLAGVNTGELFF.

In its sample, this clonotype was seen a few times. The chain combines TRBV27 with TRBJ2-7; possibly TRBD1 or TRBD2 for D (6 bases each). CDR1 and CDR2 (germline): MNHEY, SMNVEV (reference sequence). The CDR3 totals 12 residues. The CDR3 spells CAIRGGRGEQYF. The CDR3 DNA reads as TGTGCTATAAGAGGGGGGCGGGGCGAGCAGTACTTC.

Note on this clonotype: The junction departs from the called germline gene at one end, perhaps through a read error. This chain connects TRBV3-1 to TRBJ1-6, with D hard to call. The CDR3 totals 14 residues. Germline values: CDR1 LGHDT, CDR2 YNNKEL (reference sequence). The chain's CDR3 is CASSPSSLDSPLHF. The CDR3, as DNA: TGTGCTAGCAGCCCCTCCTCTCTAGATTCACCCCTCCACTTT.

This clonotype was counted a few times. The chain joins TRBV20-1 to TRBJ2-5; a possible D gene is TRBD1 (6 bases). Germline CDR1 DFQATT, CDR2 SNEGSKA (reference sequence). This CDR3 comprises 14 residues. Trimming left V 2 bases short and J 0 bases short, with 10 bases between. CDR3 bases: TGCAGTGCTAGACAGACAGGCGACCAAGAGACCCAGTACTTC. It yields the protein CSARQTGDQETQYF.

V usage is TRBV15 and J usage is TRBJ1-2; D is uncertain. The CDR3 has 9 amino acids. Germline CDR1 and CDR2: LNHNV and YYDKDF (reference sequence). Trimming shortened V by 8 bases and J by 8 bases, and 6 bases separated the two germline ends. The CDR3 DNA sequence: TGTGCCACCGGGTCGGGCTACACCTTC. This sequence encodes CATGSGYTF. Looking up the rest from reference TRBV15 and TRBJ1-2 gives the full variable domain: DAMVIQNPRYQVTQFGKPVTLSCSQTLNHNVMYWYQQKSSQAPKLLFHYYDKDFNNEADTPDNFQSRRPNTSFCFLDIRSPGLGDTAMYLCATGSGYTFGSGTRLTVV.